The following is a T cell receptor (beta chain) sequence with its context. Its antigen is as yet unknown. This sample was included in a study of human T cells and chemical hapten exposure. Turning to the study itself: Minor pooled library volume differences mainly drove per-sample TCR yield variation. Study outcomes and limitations: Unchanged with DPC sensitization were TCRs above 1 in 1000 frequency.

Germline-derived CDR1 and CDR2 are MGHRA and YSYEKL. This CDR3 has 19 amino acids. Trimming removed 1 base from V and 5 bases from J; junction bases left unmatched: 11. Unfractionated whole blood served as the source for total RNA extraction. As the library was built, unique molecular identifiers were attached to individual cDNA molecules. Per the authors' pipeline: Sampled TCR counts reached a median of approximately 100,000 per sample, with values ranging from 23,224 to 690,600. TCRdb reprocessed the reads with MiXCR, giving one entry per CDR3 protein. Clone size and V and J calls follow TCRdb, not the original study. The data hold more than 100,000 distinct CDR3 sequences, with less than 10% observed a single time.

The sequence was obtained from a human donor in good health. Some clones in this sample may be carry-over from other donors' samples. V is TRBV4-1 and J is TRBJ2-1, with 13 bases matching TRBD2. The source material was whole blood. CDR3 nucleotides: TGCGCCAGCAGCCAAGGCCCTGCGACTAGCGGGAGGAAGAACAATGAGCAGTTCTTC. Its translation: CASSQGPATSGRKNNEQFF.